Listed here are 7 T cell receptor beta chains from one sample, sequenced in a study of follicular helper T cells after annual influenza vaccination. The time point denotes: 2015-2016 season, 7 days after influenza vaccination. TCRdb keeps only in-frame clones here, not all; method: immunoSEQ multiplex PCR. The sample consists of some 1,500 clones, around 85% of them appearing once. Sequencing was performed on CXCR5+ CD38+ circulating T follicular helper cells from blood, taken 7 days after influenza vaccination. Sample subset: circulating Tfh, non-naive CD4+CXCR5+PD-1+ (ICOS+CD38+ or ICOS-CD38-). The origin of the receptors is an adult who received the influenza vaccine.

This clone was found a few times. The chain uses TRBV19 and TRBJ1-1, with TRBD1 as a possible D gene (5 bases). Germline loops: CDR1 LNHDA, CDR2 SQIVND (reference sequence). V dropped 0 bases and J dropped 1 base, with 6 bases sitting between them. This CDR3 comprises 14 residues. The CDR3 nucleotides are TGTGCCAGTAGTATAGATGGGGGGAACACTGAAGCTTTCTTT. This codes for CASSIDGGNTEAFF.

The chain has TRBV5-5 and TRBJ1-1; TRBD1 might be the D (5 bases). V lost 4 bases, J lost 4 bases, and 14 bases lay in between. This CDR3 region has 14 residues. Germline V lookup: CDR1 SGHKS, CDR2 YYEKEE (reference sequence). In DNA form, the CDR3 reads TGTGCCAGCAGCCCCCGGGGGTACGGCACTGAAGCTTTCTTT. This translates into CASSPRGYGTEAFF.

The chain combines TRBV7-2 with TRBJ1-2; D gene unclear. Germline V gene lookup returns CDR1 SGHTA and CDR2 FQGNSA. The CDR3 runs 12 residues. Trimming took off 4 bases at V and 6 bases at J, with 9 bases between the two ends. The CDR3 DNA reads TGTGCCAGCAGCTCACCTGGTCATGGCTACACCTTC. The encoded protein is CASSSPGHGYTF.

The chain uses TRBV21-1 and TRBJ1-6; the table gives TRBD1 as D, unverified against the DNA. TRBV21-1 is annotated as a pseudogene. The CDR3 is made up of 15 amino acids. CDR3 region: CASSRQGDDNSPLHF. The CDR3 coding sequence is TGTGCCAGCAGCAGACAGGGGGACGATAATTCACCCCTCCACTTT.

J is TRBJ1-1 and V is TRBV19; D is perhaps TRBD1 (5 bases). Germline CDR1 is LNHDA and CDR2 is SQIVND (reference sequence). V was shortened by 4 bases and J by 2 bases, with 14 bases between the two germline ends. This CDR3 has 15 amino acids. For the CDR3, the DNA is TGTGCCAGTAGTAGCATGTGGGGGGGAAACACTGAAGCTTTCTTT. Translating gives CASSSMWGGNTEAFF.

The gene calls are TRBV7-9 and TRBJ2-7; the D gene is possibly TRBD1 (5 bases). The CDR3 has 14 residues. In germline, CDR1 is SEHNR, CDR2 FQNEAQ (reference sequence). V lost 6 bases to trimming and J lost 7 bases, with 19 bases between them. This chain's CDR3 is CASSPRAAIVEQYF. The CDR3 nucleotides are TGTGCCAGCAGTCCCAGGGCGGCTATTGTGGAGCAGTACTTC.

The CDR3 reads CASSLTGTSGKSEQFF. As DNA, the CDR3 is TGTGCCAGCAGTCTAACCGGGACTAGCGGGAAGAGTGAGCAGTTCTTC. The V gene is TRBV28, the J gene TRBJ2-1; 13 bases match TRBD2. Germline V gene data show CDR1 as MDHEN and CDR2 as SYDVKM. This CDR3 has 16 residues. V lost 5 bases and J lost 9; bases outside the gene matches: 10.